A selection of T cell receptor beta chains follows, all from one sample in a study of blood T cell repertoires in COVID-19. This table comes from immunoSEQ multiplex PCR, and its TCRdb copy is limited to in-frame clones, with some not included. The table has some 130,000 clones, about 78% seen once. The sample was peripheral blood. Receptor source: a man in his 60s who had recovered from COVID-19. Both conserved end residues are part of each CDR3. The order of the fields is clone size, D gene, J gene, V gene, CDR3 protein, CDR3 DNA. D genes are given only for firm matches. Not all rows give a size; the values are once, few, many and, for expanded clones, a class.

.,TRBD2,TRBJ2-1,TRBV7-2,CASRPTLASGKNEQFF,TGTGCCAGCAGGCCTACGTTGGCTAGCGGGAAGAATGAGCAGTTCTTC
.,.,TRBJ2-3,TRBV5-4,CASSLEGGPSTDTQYF,TGTGCCAGCAGCTTGGAGGGCGGGCCAAGCACAGATACGCAGTATTTT
.,TRBD1,TRBJ2-7,TRBV5-4,CASSLPGTVSYEQYF,TGTGCCAGCAGCTTGCCCGGGACAGTTTCCTACGAGCAGTACTTC
.,.,TRBJ2-4,TRBV24-1,CATLPTGTRGVAKNIQYF,TGTGCCACCCTTCCGACAGGTACAAGAGGGGTAGCCAAAAACATTCAGTACTTC
few,.,TRBJ2-1,TRBV28,CASINSGDISYNEQFF,TGTGCCAGCATCAACTCCGGGGACATCTCCTACAATGAGCAGTTCTTC
.,TRBD2,TRBJ2-1,TRBV5-4,CASSAGTSGGNEQFF,TGTGCCAGCAGCGCGGGGACTAGCGGGGGCAATGAGCAGTTCTTC
.,.,TRBJ1-6,TRBV3-1/TRBV3-2,CASSQAGQDNSPLHF,TGTGCCAGCAGCCAAGCAGGGCAAGATAATTCACCCCTCCACTTT
few,TRBD2,TRBJ2-7,TRBV6-2/TRBV6-3,CASSLAGGPYEQYF,TGTGCCAGCAGTTTAGCGGGAGGGCCCTACGAGCAGTACTTC
.,TRBD1,TRBJ2-4,TRBV5-1,CASSLGDRAKNIQYF,TGCGCCAGCAGCTTGGGGGACAGGGCCAAAAACATTCAGTACTTC
.,TRBD1,TRBJ2-7,TRBV7-2,CASSLSPGQLYEQYF,TGTGCCAGCAGCTTATCTCCGGGACAGCTCTACGAGCAGTACTTC
once,TRBD1,TRBJ1-2,TRBV6-5,CASSHPGQAYGYTF,TGTGCCAGCAGTCACCCGGGACAGGCCTATGGCTACACCTTC
.,.,TRBJ2-2,TRBV7-3,CASSLYAGDYTGELFF,TGTGCCAGCAGCTTATACGCAGGGGATTACACCGGGGAGCTGTTTTTT
.,.,TRBJ1-2,TRBV28,CASSGGVDGYTF,TGTGCCAGCAGTGGGGGGGTGGATGGCTACACCTTC
.,TRBD1,TRBJ2-1,TRBV5-1,CASSSQGDSYEQFF,TGCGCCAGCAGCTCCCAAGGGGACAGTTACGAGCAGTTCTTC
.,TRBD2,TRBJ2-7,TRBV30,CAWSVGLASGEQYF,TGTGCCTGGAGTGTGGGACTAGCTTCTGGCGAGCAGTACTTC
.,.,TRBJ1-6,TRBV27,CASSPLYNSPLHF,TGTGCCAGCAGTCCTCTATATAATTCACCCCTCCACTTT
.,TRBD1,TRBJ1-5,TRBV19,CASRDGQGGNQPQHF,TGTGCCAGTAGGGACGGACAGGGAGGCAATCAGCCCCAGCATTTT
.,TRBD1,TRBJ2-7,TRBV6-2/TRBV6-3,CASSFRDRGREQYF,TGTGCCAGCAGTTTCCGGGACAGGGGGCGCGAGCAGTACTTC
once,TRBD2,TRBJ2-3,TRBV19,CASTPRGTRSSTDTQYF,TGTGCCAGTACCCCACGTGGGACTAGATCCAGCACAGATACGCAGTATTTT
.,TRBD1,TRBJ1-6,TRBV7-2,CASSINRGRNNSPLHF,TGTGCCAGCAGCATTAACAGGGGGCGAAATAATTCACCCCTCCACTTT
.,.,TRBJ2-7,TRBV28,CASSFTDFSYEQYF,TGTGCCAGCAGTTTTACAGATTTCTCCTACGAGCAGTACTTC
once,.,TRBJ2-5,TRBV4-3,CASSQGLKETQYF,TGCGCCAGCAGCCAAGGGCTCAAAGAGACCCAGTACTTC
.,.,TRBJ2-7,TRBV7-2,CASSLAGFPYEQYF,TGTGCCAGCAGCTTAGCCGGTTTCCCCTACGAGCAGTACTTC
.,.,TRBJ2-3,TRBV9,CASSVGASVFTDTQYF,TGTGCCAGCAGCGTAGGGGCTAGCGTCTTCACAGATACGCAGTATTTT
.,.,TRBJ1-3,TRBV28,CASSSLSSVGNTIYF,TGTGCCAGCAGTTCACTGTCGTCGGTTGGAAACACCATATATTTT
.,TRBD1,TRBJ1-1,TRBV6-2/TRBV6-3,CASSYSAGQVNTEAFF,TGTGCCAGCAGTTACTCAGCCGGACAGGTCAACACTGAAGCTTTCTTT
few,.,TRBJ1-1,TRBV5-1,CASSLGASNTEAFF,TGCGCCAGCAGCTTAGGGGCATCGAACACTGAAGCTTTCTTT
.,TRBD1,TRBJ2-5,TRBV7-3,CASSFRGPGETQYF,TGTGCCAGCAGTTTCAGGGGGCCGGGAGAGACCCAGTACTTC
.,.,TRBJ2-1,TRBV7-8,CASSPSGYFSYNEQFF,TGTGCCAGCAGCCCGTCGGGGTACTTCTCCTACAATGAGCAGTTCTTC
.,TRBD1,TRBJ2-3,TRBV19,CASSINRGFTDTQYF,TGTGCCAGTAGTATAAACAGGGGATTCACAGATACGCAGTATTTT
.,.,TRBJ1-5,TRBV27,CASSLSSWGQPQHF,TGTGCCAGCAGTTTATCTAGTTGGGGCCAGCCCCAGCATTTT
.,.,TRBJ1-4,TRBV19,CASQQGRGATNEKLFF,TGTGCCAGTCAACAGGGTCGAGGAGCAACTAATGAAAAACTGTTTTTT
.,TRBD1,TRBJ1-2,TRBV30,CAWSVQGADYGYTF,TGTGCCTGGAGCGTACAGGGGGCGGACTATGGCTACACCTTC
.,.,TRBJ1-1,TRBV30,CAWSVLRDTEAFF,TGTGCCTGGAGTGTTTTAAGAGACACTGAAGCTTTCTTT
.,TRBD1,TRBJ2-5,TRBV19,CASSTTGGWETQYF,TGTGCCAGTAGCACCACAGGGGGCTGGGAGACCCAGTACTTC
.,TRBD1,TRBJ1-5,TRBV6-1,CASSELRQGNQPQHF,TGTGCCAGCAGTGAACTGAGACAGGGGAATCAGCCCCAGCATTTT
.,TRBD2,TRBJ2-1,TRBV2,CASGGGRGNSNEQFF,TGTGCCAGCGGGGGCGGGAGGGGAAATTCGAATGAGCAGTTCTTC
.,TRBD2,TRBJ2-1,TRBV18,CASSPGTSGVGEQFF,TGTGCCAGCTCACCGGGGACTAGCGGGGTCGGTGAGCAGTTCTTC
.,.,TRBJ1-1,TRBV9,CASSVTAYHLNTEAFF,TGTGCCAGCAGCGTTACTGCCTACCACTTGAACACTGAAGCTTTCTTT
few,TRBD1,TRBJ2-2,TRBV30,CAWIPFGTGGSGELFF,TGTGCCTGGATACCATTCGGGACAGGGGGTTCCGGGGAGCTGTTTTTT
.,TRBD2,TRBJ2-3,TRBV7-3,CASSSRGGRGTDTQYF,TGTGCCAGCAGCTCGCGGGGGGGCCGTGGCACAGATACGCAGTATTTT
.,.,TRBJ2-2,TRBV29-1,CSVGEQGNTGELFF,TGCAGCGTCGGAGAGCAGGGAAACACCGGGGAGCTGTTTTTT
.,.,TRBJ2-2,TRBV7-3,CASSLVRGDTGELFF,TGTGCCAGCAGCTTAGTCAGGGGGGACACCGGGGAGCTGTTTTTT
.,TRBD2,TRBJ2-3,TRBV5-4,CASISGGDTDTQYF,TGTGCCAGCATCTCCGGGGGGGACACAGATACGCAGTATTTT
.,.,TRBJ1-1,TRBV18,CASSRSRDHEAFF,TGTGCCAGCTCCCGTTCTAGAGACCATGAAGCTTTCTTT
.,TRBD2,TRBJ2-5,TRBV5-1,CASSFSGEGETQYF,TGCGCCAGCAGCTTTAGCGGGGAGGGAGAGACCCAGTACTTC
once,.,TRBJ1-2,TRBV19,CASSQTQFYGYTF,TGTGCCAGTAGCCAAACACAGTTCTATGGCTACACCTTC
.,.,TRBJ2-1,TRBV10-1,CASSESLAPGNEQFF,TGCGCCAGCAGTGAGTCCCTAGCACCGGGCAATGAGCAGTTCTTC
once,.,TRBJ2-3,TRBV13,CASGRRGGADTQYF,TGTGCCAGCGGCCGGAGGGGCGGGGCAGATACGCAGTATTTT
.,.,TRBJ2-5,TRBV11-3,CASSLDGPGTQYF,TGTGCCAGCAGCTTAGACGGCCCGGGGACCCAGTACTTC
.,.,TRBJ1-2,TRBV3-1/TRBV3-2,CASSPNREGYGYTF,TGTGCCAGCAGCCCGAACCGGGAGGGATATGGCTACACCTTC
.,TRBD1,TRBJ2-1,TRBV19,CASSTRTGYNEQFF,TGTGCCAGTAGTACCAGGACAGGGTACAATGAGCAGTTCTTC
.,TRBD1,TRBJ1-2,TRBV6-5,CASSSGQDYGYTF,TGTGCCAGCAGTTCGGGACAGGACTATGGCTACACCTTC
.,TRBD2,TRBJ2-3,TRBV5-4,CASSLRLAGGIDTQYF,TGTGCCAGCAGCTTGAGGCTAGCGGGAGGTATAGATACGCAGTATTTT
.,.,TRBJ2-5,TRBV5-5,CASSGRGRAGETQYF,TGTGCCAGCAGCGGACGAGGCAGGGCCGGAGAGACCCAGTACTTC
.,.,TRBJ2-5,TRBV3-1/TRBV3-2,CASSQDRGPTQYF,TGTGCCAGCAGCCAAGATAGGGGCCCGACCCAGTACTTC
few,.,TRBJ2-1,TRBV3-1/TRBV3-2,CASSQVTVSYNEQFF,TGTGCCAGCAGCCAAGTGACTGTTTCCTACAATGAGCAGTTCTTC
.,.,TRBJ2-2,TRBV20-1,CSASQRPAHTGELFF,TGCAGTGCTAGTCAGAGGCCGGCCCACACCGGGGAGCTGTTTTTT
.,TRBD2,TRBJ2-2,TRBV6-6,CASTSAGGSGTGELFF,TGTGCCAGCACCTCCGCGGGGGGGTCGGGTACCGGGGAGCTGTTTTTT
.,TRBD1,TRBJ2-7,TRBV5-1,CASSLDPGTGTYEQYF,TGCGCCAGCAGCTTGGACCCCGGGACAGGGACCTACGAGCAGTACTTC